Listed below are T cell receptor beta chains from one sample, sequenced in a study of blood T cell repertoires in COVID-19. The protocol was immunoSEQ multiplex PCR, while the TCRdb copy is restricted to in-frame clones and leaves out a portion. The data hold around 190,000 clones, with about 88% observed a single time. The sequenced sample consisted of peripheral blood. These receptors all come from a man over 45 with COVID-19, enrolled during active disease. CDR3s include the opening cysteine and the closing phenylalanine or tryptophan. The D gene is left open where the match is weak. Clone size is given for some rows only: seen once, a few or many times, or a class if the clone is expanded.

size,D,J,V,DNA,CDR3
NA,TRBD1,TRBJ2-3,TRBV2,TGTGCCAGCGGAAAGGGACAGCCTTTCACAGATACGCAGTATTTT,CASGKGQPFTDTQYF
once,TRBD1,TRBJ1-2,TRBV6-5,TGTGCCAGCAGTTCCCGACAGGGAGAGGCTGGCTACACCTTC,CASSSRQGEAGYTF
NA,NA,TRBJ2-2,TRBV13,TGTGCCAGCAGACACGGACAGAGGAACACCGGGGAGCTGTTTTTT,CASRHGQRNTGELFF
NA,TRBD1,TRBJ1-2,TRBV19,TGTGCCAGTAGCGTGGACAGGGGTCTCGGCTACACCTTC,CASSVDRGLGYTF
NA,TRBD1,TRBJ2-3,TRBV6-2/TRBV6-3,TGTGCCAGCAGTTACCTGGGGGGGACAGGGATCACAGATACGCAGTATTTT,CASSYLGGTGITDTQYF
NA,TRBD2,TRBJ2-2,TRBV5-1,TGCGCCAGCAGCCCCTGGACTAGCACGAGTGCCGGGGAGCTGTTTTTT,CASSPWTSTSAGELFF
NA,TRBD1,TRBJ2-2,TRBV7-3,TGTGCCAGCAGCCGGGCCGGGACAGGGAACACCGGGGAGCTGTTTTTT,CASSRAGTGNTGELFF
NA,TRBD1,TRBJ2-1,TRBV19,TGTGCCAGTAGTATAGGCCCTCCGGGACAGTACAATGAGCAGTTCTTC,CASSIGPPGQYNEQFF
many,TRBD2,TRBJ2-3,TRBV27,TGTGCCAGCAGTTATCTAGCGGGAGGAGATACGCAGTATTTT,CASSYLAGGDTQYF
once,NA,TRBJ1-3,TRBV9,TGTGCCAGCAGCGATTCGAACCCGGGGGACACCATATATTTT,CASSDSNPGDTIYF
NA,NA,TRBJ2-5,TRBV19,TGTGCCAGTAGTATTAACAGTCAAGAGACCCAGTACTTC,CASSINSQETQYF
NA,TRBD2,TRBJ2-4,TRBV9,TGTGCCAGCAGCGTAGACGGACTAGCGGCCAACATTCAGTACTTC,CASSVDGLAANIQYF
NA,NA,TRBJ1-6,TRBV2,TGTGCCCACAAAGGGGGAAAGGATAATTCACCCCTCCACTTT,CAHKGGKDNSPLHF
NA,NA,TRBJ1-1,TRBV7-9,TGTGCCAGCAGCTTAGGTGGGGGGGAAAAAGCTTTCTTT,CASSLGGGEKAFF
NA,NA,TRBJ1-1,TRBV27,TGTGCCAGCAGTTTGACAGGGAACACTGAAGCTTTCTTT,CASSLTGNTEAFF
NA,TRBD1,TRBJ2-2,TRBV30,TGTGCCCGGGACAGGGGGCTATGGGGCGGGGAGCTGTTTTTT,CARDRGLWGGELFF
NA,TRBD1,TRBJ1-6,TRBV10-3,TGTGCCATCAGCGGGACAGACTATAATTCACCCCTCCACTTT,CAISGTDYNSPLHF
many,NA,TRBJ2-2,TRBV7-3,TGTGCCAGCAGCTTAGAGGGGGAGCTGTTTTTT,CASSLEGELFF
NA,NA,TRBJ1-5,TRBV19,TGTGCCAGTAGTATAGACATAAGGGGGCAGCCCCAGCATTTT,CASSIDIRGQPQHF
NA,NA,TRBJ2-7,TRBV6-6,TGTGCCTTTAAGTGGACAGCAACCTACGAGCAGTACTTC,CAFKWTATYEQYF
NA,NA,TRBJ1-4,TRBV30,TGTGCCTGGAGTCTGGGACACCGAAATGAAAAACTGTTTTTT,CAWSLGHRNEKLFF
NA,TRBD2,TRBJ2-7,TRBV7-6,TGTGCCAGCAGCTCCACCGGGACTAGGGGCCGAGAGGAGCAGTACTTC,CASSSTGTRGREEQYF
NA,NA,TRBJ1-3,TRBV6-2/TRBV6-3,TGTGCCAGCAGTTCCGGACAGCGAAACACCATATATTTT,CASSSGQRNTIYF
NA,TRBD1,TRBJ1-2,TRBV5-4,TGTGCCAGCAGCTCCCGGGACAGGGCGGGCTACACCTTC,CASSSRDRAGYTF
NA,TRBD1,TRBJ2-2,TRBV6-2/TRBV6-3,TGTGCCAGCAGTTACTCGGGACAGGGTCTATTCGGGGAGCTGTTTTTT,CASSYSGQGLFGELFF
NA,NA,TRBJ2-2,TRBV7-2,TGTGCCAGCAGCTTAGCGCCGGGGGCGAACACCGGGGAGCTGTTTTTT,CASSLAPGANTGELFF
NA,NA,TRBJ1-1,TRBV25-1,TGTGCCAGCAACCACAGGGTCGGCACTGAAGCTTTCTTT,CASNHRVGTEAFF
few,TRBD1,TRBJ2-1,TRBV5-6,TGTGCCAGCAGCTATCGAACAGGGGGCAACCACAATGAGCAGTTCTTC,CASSYRTGGNHNEQFF
NA,NA,TRBJ2-3,TRBV5-1,TGCGCCAGCAGCTTGCGTGCAGATACGCAGTATTTT,CASSLRADTQYF
NA,NA,TRBJ2-2,TRBV6-4,TGTGCCAGCAGTGACTCGACAGACACCGGGGAGCTGTTTTTT,CASSDSTDTGELFF
NA,NA,TRBJ2-3,TRBV6-5,TGTGCCAGCCGCAGGGGCTATACAGATACGCAGTATTTT,CASRRGYTDTQYF
NA,TRBD2,TRBJ2-7,TRBV5-4,TGTGCCAGCAGCTCTCCGACTTTGACTAGCGGGAGGGCCTACGAGCAGTACTTC,CASSSPTLTSGRAYEQYF
NA,TRBD1,TRBJ2-5,TRBV5-1,TGCGCCAGCAGCCAGGGGGACAGGGTGGGAGAGACCCAGTACTTC,CASSQGDRVGETQYF
NA,NA,TRBJ1-6,TRBV19,TGTGCCAGTAGTATGACAGATAATTCACCCCTCCACTTT,CASSMTDNSPLHF
NA,TRBD2,TRBJ2-3,TRBV9,TGTGCCAGCGGACGGACTAGTCAGGATACGCAGTATTTT,CASGRTSQDTQYF
NA,TRBD1,TRBJ2-2,TRBV6-2/TRBV6-3,TGTGCCAGCAGCCAGGGACAGGGTCGCACCGGGGAGCTGTTTTTT,CASSQGQGRTGELFF
NA,NA,TRBJ2-1,TRBV6-5,TGTGCCAGCAGAGTACCAGGGTTCTACAATGAGCAGTTCTTC,CASRVPGFYNEQFF
NA,NA,TRBJ1-5,TRBV28,TGTGCCAGCAATTGGGGGGATCGCAATCAGCCCCAGCATTTT,CASNWGDRNQPQHF
NA,NA,TRBJ1-1,TRBV6-2/TRBV6-3,TGTGCCAGCAGTTACGTCGGGGCTGAAGCTTTCTTT,CASSYVGAEAFF
few,NA,TRBJ1-6,TRBV9,TGTGCCAGCAGCGTAGAGATGGCCGCTAATTCACCCCTCCACTTT,CASSVEMAANSPLHF
NA,TRBD2,TRBJ2-3,TRBV9,TGTGCCAGCAGCATCGGGACTAACACAGATACGCAGTATTTT,CASSIGTNTDTQYF
NA,NA,TRBJ2-7,TRBV4-1,TGCGCCAGCAGCCAAGTTTCAGGTCTTCTCTCCTACGAGCAGTACTTC,CASSQVSGLLSYEQYF
NA,NA,TRBJ2-5,TRBV9,TGTGCCAGCAGCGTTGGGGCTCAAGAGACCCAGTACTTC,CASSVGAQETQYF
NA,NA,TRBJ2-5,TRBV6-5,TGTGCCAGCAGTTACTCCTTCGCCACTATGGGAGAGACCCAGTACTTC,CASSYSFATMGETQYF
once,TRBD1,TRBJ1-5,TRBV15,TGTGCCACCAGCAGAGCGGGGACAGAGAATCAGCCCCAGCATTTT,CATSRAGTENQPQHF
NA,NA,TRBJ2-7,TRBV2,TGTGCCAGCAGTGTGGGGGCATCAGGGGCCTACGAGCAGTACTTC,CASSVGASGAYEQYF
few,NA,TRBJ1-2,TRBV5-1,TGCGCCAGCAGCTTGGAATACAGCTATGGCTACACCTTC,CASSLEYSYGYTF
NA,TRBD1,TRBJ1-1,TRBV3-1/TRBV3-2,TGTGCCAGCAGCCGAACCGGGACAGTGAACACTGAAGCTTTCTTT,CASSRTGTVNTEAFF
NA,TRBD1,TRBJ2-7,TRBV10-1,TGCGCCAGTTCACACCATAGAAACAGGGGGCGCGAGCAGTACTTC,CASSHHRNRGREQYF
NA,NA,TRBJ2-2,TRBV3-1/TRBV3-2,TGTGCCAGCAGCCAAGGAGGCAACACCGGGGAGCTGTTTTTT,CASSQGGNTGELFF
NA,NA,TRBJ2-3,TRBV29-1,TGCAGCGTTGATGGGGGCCCAGATACGCAGTATTTT,CSVDGGPDTQYF
NA,TRBD1,TRBJ1-1,TRBV6-5,TGTGCCAGCAGTCTTGACAGGGTGAACACTGAAGCTTTCTTT,CASSLDRVNTEAFF
NA,TRBD1,TRBJ1-1,TRBV2,TGTGCCAGCAGGGACAGGTTCTACCTGAACACTGAAGCTTTCTTT,CASRDRFYLNTEAFF
NA,TRBD2,TRBJ2-7,TRBV18,TGTGCCAGCTCACGAACCGGGACTAGTTCGTCCGAGCAGTACTTC,CASSRTGTSSSEQYF
NA,TRBD2,TRBJ2-1,TRBV7-3,TGTGCCAGCAGCTCTAGCGGGACGCTCCACAATGAGCAGTTCTTC,CASSSSGTLHNEQFF
NA,NA,TRBJ1-1,TRBV5-1,TGCGCCAGCAGCTTCTCCGGGGGTGAAGCTTTCTTT,CASSFSGGEAFF
NA,NA,TRBJ2-1,TRBV7-9,TGTGCCAGCAGCTCAATAGCGGATACTTTCTTCGATGAGCAGTTCTTC,CASSSIADTFFDEQFF